The clone carrying this T cell receptor (beta chain) was counted ten times or more. Antigen unknown. The record originates from a study of Graves' ophthalmopathy and Graves' hyperthyroidism. For the study at large: Sampling took place at initial diagnosis, with peripheral blood obtained before any treatment. General observations from the study: Most expanded clonotypes in thyroid above 0.001 frequency also showed up in blood.

Transcripts of RNA were the source for amplifying TCR beta CDR3 regions. First-round RT-PCR relied on HTBI primers, and a second-round multiplex PCR came next. TCRdb processed the multiplex PCR reads anew with MiXCR; each CDR3 protein has one entry. The sample carries roughly 500,000 distinct CDR3 sequences, approximately 15% recorded once. V shed 2 bases and J shed 1 base, with 11 bases lying between them. Germline V lookup: CDR1 GTSNPN, CDR2 SVGIG (reference sequence). The CDR3 contains 14 residues. The specimen sequenced was blood. The receptor was isolated from a woman in her twenties or thirties with Graves' ophthalmopathy. The chain has TRBV30 and TRBJ2-5; possibly TRBD1 for D (6 bases). The CDR3 loop reads CAWSIGQPQETQYF. CDR3 nucleotide sequence: TGTGCCTGGAGTATTGGACAGCCCCAAGAGACCCAGTACTTC.